This T cell receptor beta chain was sequenced for a study of blood T cell repertoires in COVID-19. This CDR3 has 15 amino acids. Germline loops: CDR1 SEHNR, CDR2 FQNEAQ (reference sequence). Trimming removed 1 base from V and 0 bases from J, with 7 bases in between. This clone showed up just a few times. Authors' data handling: Estimated nucleated cell counts came from reference gene primer amplification. The data were produced by immunoSEQ multiplex PCR, yet TCRdb's version contains in-frame clones alone and is incomplete. V and J calls plus clone size are reproduced from that table; the DNA served to infer D and trimming. The table has some 200,000 clones, around 83% seen once.

This clonotype was sampled from a woman in her forties with acute or convalescent COVID-19. Sequenced material: peripheral blood. The rearrangement uses TRBV7-9 and TRBJ2-1; D not resolved. CDR3 region: CASSLGYSSYNEQFF. CDR3 coding DNA: TGTGCCAGCAGCTTAGGTTACAGCTCCTACAATGAGCAGTTCTTC.